This entry lists 20 T cell receptor beta chains sequenced from one sample in a study of T-cell reconstitution after alpha-beta-depleted transplantation in children. Preparation of the TCRbeta library involved a method that used unique molecular identifiers. Via MiXCR, TCRdb re-called the PCR reads, giving one row per CDR3 protein. This sample has approximately 400,000 distinct CDR3 sequences, with approximately 11% found just once. This material consisted of PBMCs from the stem cell graft donor, taken from the stem cell graft. These receptor sequences come from a human donor who donated a stem cell graft to a child with acute myeloid leukemia.

This clonotype was seen at least ten times. The chain couples TRBV27 to TRBJ2-7; unclear D gene. V lost 5 bases, J lost 4 bases, and 21 bases lay in between. The CDR3 is 16 amino acids. CDR1 and CDR2 (germline): MNHEY, SMNVEV (reference sequence). CDR3 DNA: TGTGCCAGCAGTCCCGTTCAAAGGGCGGTACCGTACGAGCAGTACTTC. It specifies CASSPVQRAVPYEQYF.

The chain joins TRBV4-2 to TRBJ2-7, with a tentative D call TRBD1 (5 bases). The V gene's germline CDR1 is LGHNA and CDR2 YNFKEQ. V lost 8 bases, J lost 9 bases, and 20 bases lay in between. The CDR3 contains 13 residues. CDR3: CASGAGATLGQYV. The CDR3 coding sequence is TGTGCCAGCGGCGCTGGGGCCACTTTGGGGCAGTACGTC.

This clonotype occurred many times. This chain uses TRBV18 with TRBJ2-1, with 12 bases aligning to TRBD2. The CDR3 spans 16 residues. V lost 5 bases, J lost 6 bases, and 8 bases stayed unmatched. Per the germline V gene, CDR1 is KGHSH and CDR2 is LQKENI. CDR3: CASSSTTSGSLNEQFF. Written as DNA, the CDR3 is TGTGCCAGCTCATCGACGACTAGCGGGAGTCTCAATGAGCAGTTCTTC.

V gene TRBV7-3 combines with J gene TRBJ2-7, with D possibly being TRBD1 (5 bases). Trimming pared 4 bases from V and 6 bases from J, leaving 10 bases between. Germline assignment: CDR1 SGHTA and CDR2 FQGTGA. This CDR3 has 12 residues. The CDR3 region has the DNA TGTGCCAGCAGCTCGACAGTTCTCGAGCAGTACTTC. It yields the protein CASSSTVLEQYF. Looking up the rest from reference TRBV7-3 and TRBJ2-7 gives the full variable domain: GAGVSQTPSNKVTEKGKYVELRCDPISGHTALYWYRQSLGQGPEFLIYFQGTGAADDSGLPNDRFFAVRPEGSVSTLKIQRTERGDSAVYLCASSSTVLEQYFGPGTRLTVT.

This rearrangement joins TRBV3-1 to TRBJ2-5; TRBD2 might be the D (6 bases). Germline CDR1 reads LGHDT; CDR2 reads YNNKEL (reference sequence). The CDR3 sequence is 15 residues long. Between the trimmed V and J ends, which lost 6 bases and 4 bases, there was a span of 18 bases. CDR3: CASRGTGLPRETQYF. Here the CDR3 DNA reads TGTGCCAGCAGGGGCACGGGACTGCCCCGAGAGACCCAGTACTTC.

At least ten counts were recorded for this clonotype. This sequence joins TRBV12-3 or TRBV12-4 and TRBJ2-7; TRBD2 is a possible D gene (5 bases). The V end was cut by 1 base, the J end by 2 bases, with 12 bases between. The CDR3 has 15 residues. DNA for the CDR3: TGTGCCAGCAGTTTAGGCGCGGGTAGCACCTACGAGCAGTACTTC. Translation: CASSLGAGSTYEQYF.

This clonotype was counted ten times or more. The chain joins TRBV7-9 to TRBJ2-3; the D is unclear. The CDR3 is 15 amino acids. V was pared by 5 bases and J by 1 base, with 13 bases between. Germline CDR1 and CDR2: SEHNR and FQNEAQ (reference sequence). This chain's CDR3 is CASSPLNWGTDTQYF. As DNA, the CDR3 is TGTGCCAGCAGCCCACTTAACTGGGGCACAGATACGCAGTATTTT. The full variable domain, its missing parts supplied by reference TRBV7-9 and TRBJ2-3, is DTGVSQNPRHKITKRGQNVTFRCDPISEHNRLYWYRQTLGQGPEFLTYFQNEAQLEKSRLLSDRFSAERPKGSFSTLEIQRTEQGDSAMYLCASSPLNWGTDTQYFGPGTRLTVL.

This clonotype was counted at least ten times. This chain links TRBV20-1 with TRBJ2-7; 10 bases fit TRBD2. The CDR3 contains 17 residues. The V gene's germline CDR1 is DFQATT and CDR2 SNEGSKA (reference sequence). J lost 4 bases, V lost 3 bases, and 15 bases had no gene match. The CDR3 spells CSASGEGASGSGYEQYF. CDR3 DNA sequence: TGCAGTGCTAGCGGGGAAGGTGCTAGCGGGAGCGGTTACGAGCAGTACTTC.

This clonotype was detected only once. One junction end disagrees with the germline gene, perhaps due to a read error. The V call is TRBV10-1, the J call TRBJ2-5; 7 positions match TRBD2. The CDR3 extends over 12 amino acids. CDR1 and CDR2 from the germline V gene are WNHNN and SYGVQD (reference sequence). CDR3 in amino acids: CASRSGGQTHYF. For the CDR3, the DNA is TGCGCCAGCAGGTCGGGGGGTCAGACCCACTACTTC.

This clonotype was observed a few times. The chain couples TRBV11-1 to TRBJ1-1; maybe TRBD1 (5 bases). Germline lookup yields CDR1 SGHAT and CDR2 FQDESV (reference sequence). The germline V and J ends were trimmed by 5 bases and 6 bases, with 16 bases remaining between them. This CDR3 comprises 14 residues. The CDR3 here is CASSPGALHPEAFF. The CDR3 DNA reads TGTGCCAGCAGCCCTGGGGCCTTGCACCCTGAAGCTTTCTTT.

This clonotype was counted a few times. V is TRBV20-1 and J is TRBJ2-5; no firm D call. V lost 0 bases to trimming and J lost 3 bases, with 8 bases between them. CDR3 length: 13 residues. In germline, CDR1 is DFQATT, CDR2 SNEGSKA (reference sequence). The CDR3 loop is CSARDPAKETQYF. The CDR3 region has the DNA TGCAGTGCTAGAGACCCAGCAAAAGAGACCCAGTACTTC.

The rearrangement joins TRBV2 to TRBJ2-1; D is possibly TRBD2 (7 bases). This CDR3 has 15 residues. Deletions cut 5 bases from V and 6 bases from J, with 17 bases between. CDR1 and CDR2 (germline): SNHLY, FYNNEI. The CDR3 is CASSQGRGAVNEQFF. CDR3 nucleotides: TGTGCCAGCAGTCAGGGCCGGGGGGCCGTCAATGAGCAGTTCTTC.

This clonotype was seen a few times. The genes are TRBV12-3 or TRBV12-4 and TRBJ1-5; D not resolved. The V end was cut by 4 bases, the J end by 2 bases, with 12 bases between. The CDR3 is 15 residues long. CDR3 bases: TGTGCCAGCAGTTCCAATCAGCTGGGCAATCAGCCCCAGCATTTT. Translated: CASSSNQLGNQPQHF.

This clonotype was seen only a few times. J is TRBJ2-7 and V is TRBV14, with TRBD2 identical over 13 bases. The CDR3 spans 15 residues. The germline V gene has CDR1 SGHDN and CDR2 FVKESK. The junction had 6 bases not matched to a gene; V was cut back by 3 bases and J by 7 bases. CDR3 residues: CASSQDGLAGVEQYF. The CDR3 DNA follows: TGTGCCAGCAGCCAGGATGGACTAGCGGGAGTTGAGCAGTACTTC. The whole variable domain, filled in from reference TRBV14 and TRBJ2-7, reads EAGVTQFPSHSVIEKGQTVTLRCDPISGHDNLYWYRRVMGKEIKFLLHFVKESKQDESGMPNNRFLAERTGGTYSTLKVQPAELEDSGVYFCASSQDGLAGVEQYFGPGTRLTVT.

This clonotype came up a few times. The chain joins TRBV20-1 to TRBJ2-3; D might be TRBD2 (6 bases). This CDR3 spans 14 amino acids. Per germline, CDR1 DFQATT and CDR2 SNEGSKA (reference sequence). V was trimmed by 6 bases and J by 0 bases, leaving 13 bases between them. CDR3 DNA: TGCAGTGCAGCCCGGACTACCAGCACAGATACGCAGTATTTT. It is translated as CSAARTTSTDTQYF.

This clonotype showed up just a few times. The chain couples TRBV29-1 to TRBJ2-3; 9 nucleotides line up with TRBD1. Germline trimming cut 1 base from V and 5 bases from J; bases unmatched to any gene: 1. The CDR3 is 13 residues long. The germline CDR1 and CDR2 sequences are SQVTM and ANQGSEA. The CDR3 coding sequence is TGCAGCGTTGAAGGACAGGGGGGAGATACGCAGTATTTT. Translated: CSVEGQGGDTQYF.

The rearrangement links TRBV5-1 to TRBJ1-6, with 9 nucleotides matching TRBD1. Germline loops: CDR1 SGHRS, CDR2 YFSETQ. V trimming: 4 bases; J trimming: 9 bases; junction bases outside the gene matches: 5. The CDR3 is 14 residues long. CDR3 sequence: CASSSGTGSSPLHF. The CDR3 DNA sequence: TGCGCCAGCAGCAGCGGGACAGGGAGTTCACCCCTCCACTTT.

This clonotype came up a few times. This sequence joins TRBV12-3 or TRBV12-4 and TRBJ1-3; D gene uncertain. V lost 4 bases and J lost 0, with 7 bases in between. There are 14 residues in the CDR3. The CDR3 DNA reads as TGTGCCAGCAGTTCGACGGACTCTGGAAACACCATATATTTT. This sequence encodes CASSSTDSGNTIYF.

This clonotype was detected only a few times. At one boundary the junction diverges from the germline segment, which might be a read error. The chain is built from TRBV4-1 and TRBJ2-7; D may be TRBD2 (5 bases). Per germline, CDR1 MGHRA and CDR2 YSYEKL. CDR3 size: 13 residues. CDR3 in amino acids: CASSQDGETIPRF. Here the CDR3 DNA reads TGCGCCAGCAGCCAAGATGGGGAGACTATTCCAAGGTTC.

This clonotype has only a few counts. The V call is TRBV29-1, the J call TRBJ2-2; no clear D. Germline V gene sequence: CDR1 SQVTM, CDR2 ANQGSEA. V was shortened by 7 bases and J by 1 base, with 7 bases between the two germline ends. The CDR3 runs 12 residues. In DNA, the CDR3 is TGCAGCGCCGGCGGGAACACCGGGGAGCTGTTTTTT. Translation gives CSAGGNTGELFF.